This T cell receptor (beta chain) derives from a study of a mutant IDH1 vaccine in newly diagnosed glioma (dated by TCRdb to the early 2020s). About the study as a whole: Vaccination began 4-6 weeks after radiotherapy alone, or alongside temozolomide cycles in the chemotherapy-containing groups. Of the 32 patients who were treated, around 62% were male and about 40% were female, and the mean age was around 43 years. Peripheral blood samples were drawn at six visits, namely V03 (baseline), V05, V07, V10, V12 and V13. Longitudinal TCRB deep sequencing was performed for some 25 treated patients wherever samples were available for exploratory analyses. Before enrollment, patients had received standard therapy of radiotherapy alone, temozolomide alone, or radiochemotherapy with temozolomide; most received the combination. The week-35 safety follow-up was designated visit V12, and the week-47 end of study was designated visit V13.

The paper as a whole reports these results and caveats: It was noted by the authors that analyses of patient blood samples could not be reproduced owing to sample limitations. Pseudoprogression appeared unrelated to alterations in the top peripheral T cell clonotypes detected by TCRB sequencing. Vaccine-induced immune responses across multiple MHC alleles were detected in about 92% of patients. Selection of PBMC samples for TCRB deep sequencing was based on availability.

The time point label here, explained by the study, means: week 35, safety follow-up. Each vaccine dose was 300 ug of a 20-mer mutant IDH1 peptide in Montanide, given subcutaneously with topical imiquimod. Patients were given eight vaccinations, in weeks 1, 3, 5, 7, 11, 15, 19 and 23, which matched visits V03 through V10. The donors had newly diagnosed IDH1-mutant astrocytomas of WHO grade 3 or 4 that showed loss of nuclear ATRX. The samples were drawn from NOA16, a multicentre, single-arm, open-label phase I trial in Germany that tested a mutant IDH1 peptide vaccine in humans for the first time. Genomic DNA for TCRB sequencing was extracted from EDTA blood using the DNeasy Blood and Tissue Kit. Receptor libraries were prepared by the immunoSEQ multiplex PCR assay. Rearranged TCR beta chain sequences were amplified using the hsTCRB Kit according to the manufacturer's protocol. An Illumina MiSeq was used to sequence the TCRB libraries. As for how the authors treated the data: The kit vendor's proprietary platform handled demultiplexing, trimming and gene mapping. Not all clones reach the TCRdb copy of this immuneACCESS table, which keeps in-frame sequences only. Checked studies attribute under half of the gap to unresolved V genes and leave the rest unexplained. That table furnishes V, J and clone size, whereas the DNA furnished D and trimming. The sample contains about 68,000 clones, less than 90% of them found a single time. Clones ranked in the top ten supply approximately 12% of the sample.

As regards this clone: Its antigen is not yet known. No clone much larger than this one lies a single base away; base qualities are absent.

Trimming costs V 6 bases and J 6 bases, and their ends lie 26 bases apart. Looking up the germline V gene (reference sequence) yields CDR1 SEHNR and CDR2 FQNEAQ. The CDR3 starts with the cysteine, ends with the phenylalanine, and has 17 residues. Only the CDR3 region is kept as DNA, spanning 51 bases read in frame from base 1. This TCR was recovered from a man aged 18 to 30 with glioma. The material was PBMCs, obtained from a glioma patient whose treatment included an IDH1 peptide vaccine. The rearranged chain carries TRBV7-9 and TRBJ1-1; a confident D gene designation cannot be given. The nucleotide sequence is TGTGCCAGCAGTCTCAGCGCCTCCATTCGGACGAGAGCTGAAGCTTTCTTT. The encoded protein is CASSLSASIRTRAEAFF. With the portions outside the CDR3 filled from the reference TRBV7-9 and TRBJ1-1 genes, the complete variable region becomes DTGVSQNPRHKITKRGQNVTFRCDPISEHNRLYWYRQTLGQGPEFLTYFQNEAQLEKSRLLSDRFSAERPKGSFSTLEIQRTEQGDSAMYLCASSLSASIRTRAEAFFGQGTRLTVV.